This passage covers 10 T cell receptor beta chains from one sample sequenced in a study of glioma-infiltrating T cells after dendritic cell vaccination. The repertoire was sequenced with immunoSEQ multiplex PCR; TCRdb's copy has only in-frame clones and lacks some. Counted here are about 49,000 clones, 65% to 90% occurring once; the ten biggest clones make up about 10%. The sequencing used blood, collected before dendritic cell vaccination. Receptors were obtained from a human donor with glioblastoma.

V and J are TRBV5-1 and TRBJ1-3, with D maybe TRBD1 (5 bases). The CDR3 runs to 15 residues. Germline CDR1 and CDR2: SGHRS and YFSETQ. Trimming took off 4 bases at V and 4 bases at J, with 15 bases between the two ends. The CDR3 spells CASSIFGGDGNTIYF. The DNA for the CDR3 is TGCGCCAGCAGCATCTTCGGGGGAGACGGAAACACCATATATTTT. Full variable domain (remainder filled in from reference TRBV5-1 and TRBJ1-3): KAGVTQTPRYLIKTRGQQVTLSCSPISGHRSVSWYQQTPGQGLQFLFEYFSETQRNKGNFPGRFSGRQFSNSRSEMNVSTLELGDSALYLCASSIFGGDGNTIYFGEGSWLTVV.

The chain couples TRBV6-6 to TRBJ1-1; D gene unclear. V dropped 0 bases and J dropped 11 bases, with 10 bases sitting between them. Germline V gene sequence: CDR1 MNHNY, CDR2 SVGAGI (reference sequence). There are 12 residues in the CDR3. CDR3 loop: CASSYSAVQAFF. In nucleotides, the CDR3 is TGTGCCAGCAGTTACTCGGCAGTTCAGGCTTTCTTT.

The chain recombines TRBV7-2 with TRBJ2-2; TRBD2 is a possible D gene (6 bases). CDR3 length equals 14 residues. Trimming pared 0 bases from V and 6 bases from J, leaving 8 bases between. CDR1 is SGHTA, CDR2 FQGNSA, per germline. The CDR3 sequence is CASSLAGGAGELFF. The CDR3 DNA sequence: TGTGCCAGCAGCTTAGCTGGAGGGGCCGGGGAGCTGTTTTTT.

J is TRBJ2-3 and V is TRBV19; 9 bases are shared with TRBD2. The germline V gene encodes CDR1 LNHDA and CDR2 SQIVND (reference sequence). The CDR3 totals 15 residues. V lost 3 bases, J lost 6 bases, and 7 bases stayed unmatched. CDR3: CASSMGLASTDTQYF. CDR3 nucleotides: TGTGCCAGTAGTATGGGACTAGCTAGTACCGATACGCAGTATTTT.

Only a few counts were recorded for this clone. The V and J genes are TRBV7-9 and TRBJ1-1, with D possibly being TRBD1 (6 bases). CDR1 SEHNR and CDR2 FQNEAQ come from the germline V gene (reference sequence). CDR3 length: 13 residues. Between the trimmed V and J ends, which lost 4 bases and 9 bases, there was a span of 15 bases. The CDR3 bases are TGTGCCAGCAGCTCGGGACAAACCGTAAAAGCTTTCTTT. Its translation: CASSSGQTVKAFF.

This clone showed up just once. The CDR3 sequence is CASSLDGAGGTEAFF. DNA of the CDR3: TGTGCCAGCAGCTTAGACGGGGCAGGGGGCACTGAAGCTTTCTTT. The chain carries TRBV11-2 and TRBJ1-1; TRBD1 matches 7 bases. CDR1 and CDR2 (germline): SGHAT, FQNNGV. The CDR3 runs 15 residues. The junction had 5 bases not matched to a gene; V was cut back by 0 bases and J by 4 bases.

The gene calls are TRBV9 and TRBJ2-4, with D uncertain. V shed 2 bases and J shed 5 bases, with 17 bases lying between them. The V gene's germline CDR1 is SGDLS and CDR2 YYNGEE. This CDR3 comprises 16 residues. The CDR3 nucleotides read TGTGCCAGCAGCGTGGATGTGTGGAGCGCCGAAAACATTCAGTACTTC. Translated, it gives CASSVDVWSAENIQYF.

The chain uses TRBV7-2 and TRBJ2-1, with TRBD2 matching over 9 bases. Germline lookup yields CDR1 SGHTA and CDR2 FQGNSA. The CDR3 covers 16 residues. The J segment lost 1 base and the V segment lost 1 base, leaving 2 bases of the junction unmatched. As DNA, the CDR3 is TGTGCCAGCAGCTTAGGCGGGGGGGGTTCCTACAATGAGCAGTTCTTC. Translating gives CASSLGGGGSYNEQFF. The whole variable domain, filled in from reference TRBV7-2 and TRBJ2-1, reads GAGVSQSPSNKVTEKGKDVELRCDPISGHTALYWYRQSLGQGLEFLIYFQGNSAPDKSGLPSDRFSAERTGGSVSTLTIQRTQQEDSAVYLCASSLGGGGSYNEQFFGPGTRLTVL.

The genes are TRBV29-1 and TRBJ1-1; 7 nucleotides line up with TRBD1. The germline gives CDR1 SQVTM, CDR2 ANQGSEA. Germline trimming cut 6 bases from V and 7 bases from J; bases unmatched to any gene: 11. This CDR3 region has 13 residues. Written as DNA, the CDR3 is TGCAGCGTGCTAACCGGGACAGCCTTTGAAGCTTTCTTT. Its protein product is CSVLTGTAFEAFF.

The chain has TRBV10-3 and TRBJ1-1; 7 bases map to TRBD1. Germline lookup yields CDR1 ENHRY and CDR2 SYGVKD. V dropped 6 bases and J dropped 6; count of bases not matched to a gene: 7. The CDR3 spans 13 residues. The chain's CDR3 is CAISTDRAAEAFF. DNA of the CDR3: TGTGCCATCAGCACCGACAGGGCGGCTGAAGCTTTCTTT.